This TCR beta chain derives from a study of low-dose radiotherapy and immunotherapy resistance in tumors. Overall study: Doses of 0.5 Gy per fraction every 2 weeks, totaling 6.5 Gy, went to Cohort 1. With TRAV- and TRBV-specific primers, first-strand cDNA was made, covering the alpha and beta chains. At a dose of 200 mg/m2, intravenous cyclophosphamide was given every two weeks, one day before radiation and immunotherapy.

Time point noted: after trial treatment. Treatment indicated: LDRT plus nivolumab, ipilimumab, low-dose cyclophosphamide and aspirin (RACIN trial). It was nivolumab, ipilimumab, aspirin, low-dose cyclophosphamide and low-dose radiotherapy that donors received. TCR amplification involved about 18 PCR cycles with a constant-region primer and V-primer adapter. TCRdb reprocessed the reads via MiXCR and lists one record per CDR3 protein. This sample carries some 53,000 distinct CDR3 sequences, around a third of them seen once, and the ten largest clones take 8% to 10%. Trimming shortened V by 1 base and J by 6 bases, and 6 bases separated the two germline ends. This CDR3 is built from 12 residues. Looked up from germline, CDR1 is SGHTA and CDR2 is FQGNSA. The table lists this clonotype with many counts.

The origin of this receptor is a male donor with rectosigmoid adenocarcinoma. The rearrangement links TRBV7-2 to TRBJ2-5; D gene ambiguous. The sequences come from PBMCs, collected after low-dose radiotherapy plus immunotherapy. CDR3 in amino acids: CASSLETKTQYF. The CDR3 DNA sequence: TGTGCCAGCAGCTTAGAAACGAAGACCCAGTACTTC.